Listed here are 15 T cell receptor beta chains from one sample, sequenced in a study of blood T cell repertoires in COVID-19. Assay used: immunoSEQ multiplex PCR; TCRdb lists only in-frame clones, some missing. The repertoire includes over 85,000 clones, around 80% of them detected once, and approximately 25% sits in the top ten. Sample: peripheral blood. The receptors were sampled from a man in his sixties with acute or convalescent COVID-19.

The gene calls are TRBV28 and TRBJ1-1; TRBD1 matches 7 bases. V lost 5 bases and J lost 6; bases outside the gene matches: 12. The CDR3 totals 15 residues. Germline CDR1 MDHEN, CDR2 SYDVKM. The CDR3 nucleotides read TGTGCCAGCAGTGCCCGACAGGGAAGGTGGGCTGAAGCTTTCTTT. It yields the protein CASSARQGRWAEAFF.

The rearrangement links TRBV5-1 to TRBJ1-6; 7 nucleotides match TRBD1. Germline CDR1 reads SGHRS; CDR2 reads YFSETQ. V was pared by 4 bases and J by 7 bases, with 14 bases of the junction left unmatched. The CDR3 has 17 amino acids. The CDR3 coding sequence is TGCGCCAGCAGCCGACAGGGTATAATTGAGGCCAATTCACCCCTCCACTTT. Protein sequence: CASSRQGIIEANSPLHF.

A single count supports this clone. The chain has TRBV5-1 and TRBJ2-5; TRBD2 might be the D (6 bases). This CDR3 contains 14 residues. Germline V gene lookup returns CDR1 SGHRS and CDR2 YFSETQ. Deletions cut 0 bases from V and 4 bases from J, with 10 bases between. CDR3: CASSLGGERETQYF. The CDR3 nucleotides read TGCGCCAGCAGCTTGGGCGGGGAGCGAGAGACCCAGTACTTC.

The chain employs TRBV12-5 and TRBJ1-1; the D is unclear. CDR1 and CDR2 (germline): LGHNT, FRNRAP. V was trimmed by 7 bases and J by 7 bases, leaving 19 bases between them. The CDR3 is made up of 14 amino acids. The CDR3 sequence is CASASVAAGGEAFF. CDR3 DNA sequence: TGTGCTAGTGCTTCAGTAGCAGCGGGAGGTGAAGCTTTCTTT. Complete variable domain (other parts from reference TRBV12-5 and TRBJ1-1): DARVTQTPRHKVTEMGQEVTMRCQPILGHNTVFWYRQTMMQGLELLAYFRNRAPLDDSGMPKDRFSAEMPDATLATLKIQPSEPRDSAVYFCASASVAAGGEAFFGQGTRLTVV.

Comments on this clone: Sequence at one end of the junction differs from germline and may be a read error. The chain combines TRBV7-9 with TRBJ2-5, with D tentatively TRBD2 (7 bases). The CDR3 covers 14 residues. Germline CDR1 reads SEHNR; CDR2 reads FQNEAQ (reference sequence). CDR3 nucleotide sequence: TGTGCCAGCAGCTTAGGGGGGGGCCAACAGACCCAGTACTTC. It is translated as CASSLGGGQQTQYF.

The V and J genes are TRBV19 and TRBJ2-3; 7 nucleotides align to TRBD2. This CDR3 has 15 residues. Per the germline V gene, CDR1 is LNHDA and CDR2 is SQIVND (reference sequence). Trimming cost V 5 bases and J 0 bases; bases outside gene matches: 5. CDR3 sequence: CASSGGGSSTDTQYF. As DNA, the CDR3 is TGTGCCAGTAGTGGGGGAGGGTCTAGCACAGATACGCAGTATTTT.

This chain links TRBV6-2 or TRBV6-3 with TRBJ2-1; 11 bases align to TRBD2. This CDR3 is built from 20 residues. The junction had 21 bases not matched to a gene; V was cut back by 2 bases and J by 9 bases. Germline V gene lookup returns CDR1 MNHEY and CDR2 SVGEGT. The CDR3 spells CASSYPTLRAIAGGALEQFF. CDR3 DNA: TGTGCCAGCAGTTACCCCACACTAAGAGCGATAGCGGGGGGGGCCCTTGAGCAGTTCTTC.

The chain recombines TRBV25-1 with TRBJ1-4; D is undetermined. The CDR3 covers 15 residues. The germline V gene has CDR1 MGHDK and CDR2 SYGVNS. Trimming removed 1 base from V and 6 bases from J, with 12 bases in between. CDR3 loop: CASSEWWRADEKLFF. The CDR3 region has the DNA TGTGCCAGCAGTGAATGGTGGAGGGCGGATGAAAAACTGTTTTTT. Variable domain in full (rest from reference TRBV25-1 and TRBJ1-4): EADIYQTPRYLVIGTGKKITLECSQTMGHDKMYWYQQDPGMELHLIHYSYGVNSTEKGDLSSESTVSRIRTEHFPLTLESARPSHTSQYLCASSEWWRADEKLFFGSGTQLSVL.

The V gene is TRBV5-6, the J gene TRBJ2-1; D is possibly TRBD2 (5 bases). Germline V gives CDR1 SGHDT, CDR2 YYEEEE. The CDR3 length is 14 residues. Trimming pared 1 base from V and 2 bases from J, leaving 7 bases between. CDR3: CASSLRGAYNEQFF. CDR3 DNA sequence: TGTGCCAGCAGCTTGCGGGGAGCCTACAATGAGCAGTTCTTC. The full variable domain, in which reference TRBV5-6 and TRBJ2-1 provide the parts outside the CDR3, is DAGVTQSPTHLIKTRGQQVTLRCSPKSGHDTVSWYQQALGQGPQFIFQYYEEEERQRGNFPDRFSGHQFPNYSSELNVNALLLGDSALYLCASSLRGAYNEQFFGPGTRLTVL.

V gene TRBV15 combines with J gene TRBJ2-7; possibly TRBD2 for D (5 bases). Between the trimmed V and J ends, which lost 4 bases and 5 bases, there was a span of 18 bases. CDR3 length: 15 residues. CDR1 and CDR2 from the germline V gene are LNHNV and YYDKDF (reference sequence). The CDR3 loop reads CATSTVSSEVHEQYF. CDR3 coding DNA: TGTGCCACCAGCACAGTCTCCTCGGAGGTACACGAGCAGTACTTC.

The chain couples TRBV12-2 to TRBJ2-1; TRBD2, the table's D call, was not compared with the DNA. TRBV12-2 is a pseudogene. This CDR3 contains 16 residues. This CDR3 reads CASRPIAGGGYNEQFF. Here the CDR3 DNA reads TGTGCAAGTCGCCCCATAGCGGGTGGTGGTTACAATGAGCAGTTCTTC.

In nucleotides, the CDR3 is TGTGCCAGCAGCCAAGGCGGGTTAGCGGGAAAAACCACAGATACGCAGTATTTT. This codes for CASSQGGLAGKTTDTQYF. The genes are TRBV3-1 (or the pseudogene TRBV3-2) and TRBJ2-3; 8 bases are shared with TRBD2. This CDR3 contains 18 residues. V lost 1 base and J lost 2; bases outside the gene matches: 11. Germline loops: CDR1 LGHDT, CDR2 YNNKEL (reference sequence).

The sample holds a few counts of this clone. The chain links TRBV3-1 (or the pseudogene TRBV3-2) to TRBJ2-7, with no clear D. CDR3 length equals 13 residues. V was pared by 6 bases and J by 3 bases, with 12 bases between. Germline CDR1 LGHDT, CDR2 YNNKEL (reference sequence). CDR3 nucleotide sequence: TGTGCCAGCAGTCGGTCCGGCGGCTACGAGCAGTACTTC. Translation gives CASSRSGGYEQYF.

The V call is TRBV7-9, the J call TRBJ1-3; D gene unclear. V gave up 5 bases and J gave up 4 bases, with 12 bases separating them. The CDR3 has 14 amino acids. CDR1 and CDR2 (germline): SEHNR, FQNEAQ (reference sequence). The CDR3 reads CASSQASGGNTIYF. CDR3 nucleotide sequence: TGTGCCAGCAGCCAAGCTTCCGGGGGAAACACCATATATTTT.

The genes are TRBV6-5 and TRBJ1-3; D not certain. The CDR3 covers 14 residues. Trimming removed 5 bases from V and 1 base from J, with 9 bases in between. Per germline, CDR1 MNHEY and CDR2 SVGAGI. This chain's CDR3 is CASSTWSSGNTIYF. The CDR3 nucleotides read TGTGCCAGCAGTACTTGGAGTTCTGGAAACACCATATATTTT.